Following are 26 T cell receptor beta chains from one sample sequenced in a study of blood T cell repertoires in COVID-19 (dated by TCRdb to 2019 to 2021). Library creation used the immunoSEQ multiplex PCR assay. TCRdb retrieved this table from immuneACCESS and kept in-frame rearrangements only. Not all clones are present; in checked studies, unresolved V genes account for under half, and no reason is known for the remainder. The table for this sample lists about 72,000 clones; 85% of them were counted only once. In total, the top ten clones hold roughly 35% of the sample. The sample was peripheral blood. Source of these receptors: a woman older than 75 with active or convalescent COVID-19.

In nucleotides, the CDR3 is TGTGCCAGCTCACCACGGGAAGGGGATGGCTACACCTTC. Protein product: CASSPREGDGYTF. The chain recombines TRBV18 with TRBJ1-2; TRBD1 might be the D (5 bases). V shed 1 base and J shed 6 bases, with 9 bases lying between them. Germline V gives CDR1 KGHSH, CDR2 LQKENI. The CDR3 consists of 13 residues.

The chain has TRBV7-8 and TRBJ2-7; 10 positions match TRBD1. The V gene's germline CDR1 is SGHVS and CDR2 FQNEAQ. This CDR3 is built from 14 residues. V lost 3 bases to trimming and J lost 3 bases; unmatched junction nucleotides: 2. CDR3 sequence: CASSFGQGGYEQYF. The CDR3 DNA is TGTGCCAGCAGCTTTGGACAGGGGGGCTACGAGCAGTACTTC.

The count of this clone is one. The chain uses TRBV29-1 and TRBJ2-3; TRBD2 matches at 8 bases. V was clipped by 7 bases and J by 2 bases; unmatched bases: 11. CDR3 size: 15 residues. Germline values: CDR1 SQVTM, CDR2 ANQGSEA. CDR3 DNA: TGCAGCGAAAAAGGTAGCGGGACACACACAGATACGCAGTATTTT. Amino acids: CSEKGSGTHTDTQYF.

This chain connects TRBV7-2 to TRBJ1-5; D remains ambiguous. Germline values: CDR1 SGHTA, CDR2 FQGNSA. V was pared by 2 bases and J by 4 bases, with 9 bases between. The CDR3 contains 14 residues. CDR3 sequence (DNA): TGTGCCAGCAGCTTAAGACTTTCAAATCAGCCCCAGCATTTT. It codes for CASSLRLSNQPQHF.

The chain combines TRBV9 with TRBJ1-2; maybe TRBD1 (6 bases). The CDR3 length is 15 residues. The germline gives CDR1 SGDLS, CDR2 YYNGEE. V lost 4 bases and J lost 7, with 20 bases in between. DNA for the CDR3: TGTGCCAGCAGCCCGAACGCAGGGGCCTCTCGTGGCTACACCTTC. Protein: CASSPNAGASRGYTF.

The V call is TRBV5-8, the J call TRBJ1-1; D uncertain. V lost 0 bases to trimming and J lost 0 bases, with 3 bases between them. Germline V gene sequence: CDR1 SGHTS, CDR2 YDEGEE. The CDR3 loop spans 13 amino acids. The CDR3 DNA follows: TGTGCCAGCAGCTTGGCTCTGAACACTGAAGCTTTCTTT. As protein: CASSLALNTEAFF.

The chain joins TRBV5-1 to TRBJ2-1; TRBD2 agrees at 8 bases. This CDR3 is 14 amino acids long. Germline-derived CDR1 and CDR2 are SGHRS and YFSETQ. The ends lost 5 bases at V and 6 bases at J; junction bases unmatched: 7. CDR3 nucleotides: TGCGCCAGCAGTCCCGGGGGGGACCCCAATGAGCAGTTCTTC. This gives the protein CASSPGGDPNEQFF.

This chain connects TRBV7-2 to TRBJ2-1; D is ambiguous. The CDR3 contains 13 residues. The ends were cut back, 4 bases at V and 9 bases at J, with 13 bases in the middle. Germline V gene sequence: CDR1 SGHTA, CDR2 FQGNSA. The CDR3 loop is CASSSRPFGEQFF. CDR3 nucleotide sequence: TGTGCCAGCAGCTCGCGGCCTTTCGGTGAGCAGTTCTTC.

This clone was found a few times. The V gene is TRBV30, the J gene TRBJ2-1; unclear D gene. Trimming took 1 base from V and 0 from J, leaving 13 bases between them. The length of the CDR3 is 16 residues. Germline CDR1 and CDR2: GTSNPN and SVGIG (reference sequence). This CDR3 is CAWSDIGEVSYNEQFF. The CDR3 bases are TGTGCCTGGAGTGATATAGGAGAGGTCTCCTACAATGAGCAGTTCTTC. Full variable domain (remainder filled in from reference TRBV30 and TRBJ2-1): SQTIHQWPATLVQPVGSPLSLECTVEGTSNPNLYWYRQAAGRGLQLLFYSVGIGQISSEVPQNLSASRPQDRQFILSSKKLLLSDSGFYLCAWSDIGEVSYNEQFFGPGTRLTVL.

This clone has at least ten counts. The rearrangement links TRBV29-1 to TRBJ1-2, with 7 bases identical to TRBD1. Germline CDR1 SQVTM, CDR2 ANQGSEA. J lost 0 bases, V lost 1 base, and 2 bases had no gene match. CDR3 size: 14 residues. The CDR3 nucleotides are TGCAGCGTTGAAGGGGACAGTACTAACTATGGCTACACCTTC. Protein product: CSVEGDSTNYGYTF.

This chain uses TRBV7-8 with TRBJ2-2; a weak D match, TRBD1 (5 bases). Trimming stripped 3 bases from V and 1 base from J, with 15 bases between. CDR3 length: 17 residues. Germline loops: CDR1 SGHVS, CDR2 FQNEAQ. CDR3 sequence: CASSFKKGVLNTGELFF. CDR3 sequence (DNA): TGTGCCAGCAGCTTTAAAAAAGGGGTATTGAACACCGGGGAGCTGTTTTTT.

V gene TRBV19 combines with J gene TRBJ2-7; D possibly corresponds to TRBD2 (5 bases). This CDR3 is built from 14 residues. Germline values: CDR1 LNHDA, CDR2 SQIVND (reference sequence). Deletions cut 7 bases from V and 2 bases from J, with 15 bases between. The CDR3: CASKVTGTAYEQYF. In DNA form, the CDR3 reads TGTGCCAGTAAGGTGACGGGAACGGCCTACGAGCAGTACTTC.

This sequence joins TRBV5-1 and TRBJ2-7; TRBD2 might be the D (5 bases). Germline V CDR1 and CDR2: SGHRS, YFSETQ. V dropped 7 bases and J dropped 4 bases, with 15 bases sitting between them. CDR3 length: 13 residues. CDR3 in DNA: TGCGCCAGCGGGATCGGGAATTTGTACGAGCAGTACTTC. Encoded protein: CASGIGNLYEQYF. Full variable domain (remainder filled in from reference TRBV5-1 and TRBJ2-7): KAGVTQTPRYLIKTRGQQVTLSCSPISGHRSVSWYQQTPGQGLQFLFEYFSETQRNKGNFPGRFSGRQFSNSRSEMNVSTLELGDSALYLCASGIGNLYEQYFGPGTRLTVT.

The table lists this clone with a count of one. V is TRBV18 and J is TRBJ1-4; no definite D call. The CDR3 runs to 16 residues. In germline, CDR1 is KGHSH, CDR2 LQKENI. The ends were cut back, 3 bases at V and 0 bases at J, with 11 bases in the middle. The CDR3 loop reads CASSPSLISTNEKLFF. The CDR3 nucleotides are TGTGCCAGCTCACCGTCCCTTATCTCAACTAATGAAAAACTGTTTTTT.

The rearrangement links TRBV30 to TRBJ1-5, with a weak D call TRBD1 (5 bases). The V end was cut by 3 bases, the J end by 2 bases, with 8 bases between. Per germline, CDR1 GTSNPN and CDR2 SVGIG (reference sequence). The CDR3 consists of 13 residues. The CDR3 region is CAWREGGNQPQHF. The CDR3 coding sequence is TGTGCCTGGAGGGAAGGGGGCAATCAGCCCCAGCATTTT.

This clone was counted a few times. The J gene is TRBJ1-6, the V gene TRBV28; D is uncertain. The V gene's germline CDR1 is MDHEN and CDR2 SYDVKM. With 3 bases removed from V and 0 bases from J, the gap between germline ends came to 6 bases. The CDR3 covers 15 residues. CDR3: CASSLGGSYNSPLHF. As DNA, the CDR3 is TGTGCCAGCAGTTTGGGAGGCTCCTATAATTCACCCCTCCACTTT.

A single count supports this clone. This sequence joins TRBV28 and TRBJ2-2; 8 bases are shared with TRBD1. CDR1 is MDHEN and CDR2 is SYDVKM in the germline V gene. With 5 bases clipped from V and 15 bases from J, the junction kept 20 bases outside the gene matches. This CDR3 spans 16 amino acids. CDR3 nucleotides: TGTGCCAGCAGTCCGCTTTCAGGGGGCGGGTTCAGGTCGGTGTTTTTT. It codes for CASSPLSGGGFRSVFF.

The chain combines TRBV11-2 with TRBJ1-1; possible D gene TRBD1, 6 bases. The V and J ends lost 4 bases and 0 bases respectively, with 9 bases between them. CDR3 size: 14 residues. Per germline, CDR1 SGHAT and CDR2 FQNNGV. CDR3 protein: CASSYGGMNTEAFF. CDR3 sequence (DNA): TGTGCCAGCAGCTATGGGGGCATGAACACTGAAGCTTTCTTT.

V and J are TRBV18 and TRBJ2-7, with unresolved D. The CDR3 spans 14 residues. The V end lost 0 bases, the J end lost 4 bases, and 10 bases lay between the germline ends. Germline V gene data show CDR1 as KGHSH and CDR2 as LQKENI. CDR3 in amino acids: CASSPPHNIYEQYF. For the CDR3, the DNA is TGTGCCAGCTCACCACCCCACAACATATACGAGCAGTACTTC.

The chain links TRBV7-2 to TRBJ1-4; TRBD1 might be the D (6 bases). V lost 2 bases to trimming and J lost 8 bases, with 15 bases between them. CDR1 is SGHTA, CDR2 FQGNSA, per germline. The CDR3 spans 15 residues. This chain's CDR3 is CASSLFPQGGEKLFF. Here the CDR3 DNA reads TGTGCCAGCAGCTTATTCCCACAGGGCGGCGAAAAACTGTTTTTT.

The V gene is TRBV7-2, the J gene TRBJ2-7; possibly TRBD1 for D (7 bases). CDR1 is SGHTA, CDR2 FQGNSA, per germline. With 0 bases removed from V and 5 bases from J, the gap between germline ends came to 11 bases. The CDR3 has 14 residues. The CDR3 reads CASSLAQGGHEQYF. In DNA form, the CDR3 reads TGTGCCAGCAGCTTAGCCCAGGGGGGACACGAGCAGTACTTC. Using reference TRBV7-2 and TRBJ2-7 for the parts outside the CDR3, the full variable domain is GAGVSQSPSNKVTEKGKDVELRCDPISGHTALYWYRQSLGQGLEFLIYFQGNSAPDKSGLPSDRFSAERTGGSVSTLTIQRTQQEDSAVYLCASSLAQGGHEQYFGPGTRLTVT.

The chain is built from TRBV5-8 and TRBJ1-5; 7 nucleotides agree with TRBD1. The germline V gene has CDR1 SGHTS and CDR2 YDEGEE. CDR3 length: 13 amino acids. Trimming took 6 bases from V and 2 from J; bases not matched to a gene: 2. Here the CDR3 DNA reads TGTGCCAGCAAAGGGACAGGCAATCAGCCCCAGCATTTT. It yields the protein CASKGTGNQPQHF. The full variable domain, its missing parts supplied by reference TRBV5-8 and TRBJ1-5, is EAGVTQSPTHLIKTRGQQATLRCSPISGHTSVYWYQQALGLGLQFLLWYDEGEERNRGNFPPRFSGRQFPNYSSELNVNALELEDSALYLCASKGTGNQPQHFGDGTRLSIL.

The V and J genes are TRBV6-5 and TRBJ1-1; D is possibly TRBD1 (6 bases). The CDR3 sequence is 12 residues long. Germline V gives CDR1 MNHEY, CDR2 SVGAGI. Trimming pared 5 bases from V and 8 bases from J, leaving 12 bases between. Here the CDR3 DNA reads TGTGCCAGCAGTCCAACAGGGCTGGAAGCTTTCTTT. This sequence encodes CASSPTGLEAFF.

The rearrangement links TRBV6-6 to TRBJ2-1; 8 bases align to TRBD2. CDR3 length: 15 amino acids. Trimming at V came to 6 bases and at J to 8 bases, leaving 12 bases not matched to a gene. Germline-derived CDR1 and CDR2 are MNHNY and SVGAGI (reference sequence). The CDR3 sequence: CASRGWGSGGDEQFF. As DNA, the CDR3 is TGTGCCAGCAGAGGATGGGGGAGCGGGGGTGATGAGCAGTTCTTC.

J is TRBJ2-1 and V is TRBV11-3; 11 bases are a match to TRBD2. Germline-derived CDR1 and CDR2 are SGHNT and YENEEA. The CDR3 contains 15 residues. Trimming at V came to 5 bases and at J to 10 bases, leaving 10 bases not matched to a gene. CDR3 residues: CASSPLAGGGGEQFF. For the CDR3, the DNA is TGTGCCAGCAGCCCCCTAGCGGGGGGCGGCGGGGAGCAGTTCTTC. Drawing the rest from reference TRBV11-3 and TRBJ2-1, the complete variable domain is EAGVVQSPRYKIIEKKQPVAFWCNPISGHNTLYWYLQNLGQGPELLIRYENEEAVDDSQLPKDRFSAERLKGVDSTLKIQPAELGDSAVYLCASSPLAGGGGEQFFGPGTRLTVL.

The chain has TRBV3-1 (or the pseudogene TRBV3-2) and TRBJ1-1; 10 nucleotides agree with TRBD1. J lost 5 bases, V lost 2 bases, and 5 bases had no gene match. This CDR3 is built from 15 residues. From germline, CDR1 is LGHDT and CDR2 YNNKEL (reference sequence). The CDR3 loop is CASSQTGQGRTEAFF. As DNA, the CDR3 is TGTGCCAGCAGCCAAACGGGACAGGGGAGGACTGAAGCTTTCTTT.